The source of this T cell receptor (beta chain) is a study of CD8 T cells in ankylosing spondylitis (dated by TCRdb to 2016 to 2017). For context, the study as a whole: The study profiled T cell receptor beta repertoires in healthy donors and ankylosing spondylitis patients to find disease-linked TCR variants. The whole study cohort included 95 to 130 healthy donors and 20 to 30 ankylosing spondylitis patients. Peripheral blood samples were taken, and synovial fluid was additionally collected from ankylosing spondylitis patients.

Findings and caveats that apply to the study as a whole: A TCR beta motif made up of several highly homologous amino acid variants appeared to be characteristic of blood from ankylosing spondylitis patients. The disease-linked clones had a CD8+ phenotype and were found at relatively low frequencies in peripheral blood. According to the report, matched synovial fluid samples from ankylosing spondylitis patients were significantly enriched for the disease-linked clones. Some TCR beta motif variants had previously been reported in synovial fluid and blood of reactive arthritis patients, which suggested common disease-initiation mechanisms.

Instrument used: Illumina HiSeq 2500. Quantitative 5'-RACE with molecular barcodes was the method used to prepare the TCR beta libraries. The original methods were these. Disease-linked TCR variants were identified with a new computational method built on a probabilistic model of VDJ rearrangement. TCRdb ran its own pipeline on the public reads, namely fastp trimming at Q25 and MiXCR clone calling, and kept in-frame beta chains. CDR3 protein duplicates are merged, each entry listing the most common genes and DNA. TCRdb's processing, not the authors' own work, is the source of the V and J calls. Here the sample has about 150,000 distinct CDR3 sequences; roughly 44% occur a single time. The top ten clonotypes cover 13% to 15% of the sample. For each ankylosing spondylitis patient, the synovial fluid sample was matched to a blood sample from that same patient. CDR3 length: 15 amino acids, cysteine to phenylalanine. Just CDR3 DNA is preserved here, 45 bases in frame from base 1. Compared with germline, V lacks 4 bases and J lacks 5 bases; bases without a gene match: 7. Reading the germline V gene gives CDR1 LGHNA and CDR2 YNFKEQ.

With respect to this clonotype: The antigen it binds to is not known. Base-call qualities are not available, and no considerably larger clone is one nucleotide away.

The rearranged segments are TRBV4-2 and TRBJ1-4; TRBD1 agrees with 7 junctional bases. This TCR was recovered from a male donor with ankylosing spondylitis. The specimen sequenced was synovial fluid, either unsorted or a sorted T cell fraction (not recorded which). The CDR3 protein: CASSLRTGRNEKLFF. The bases are TGTGCCAGCAGCCTCCGGACAGGAAGAAATGAAAAACTGTTTTTT.